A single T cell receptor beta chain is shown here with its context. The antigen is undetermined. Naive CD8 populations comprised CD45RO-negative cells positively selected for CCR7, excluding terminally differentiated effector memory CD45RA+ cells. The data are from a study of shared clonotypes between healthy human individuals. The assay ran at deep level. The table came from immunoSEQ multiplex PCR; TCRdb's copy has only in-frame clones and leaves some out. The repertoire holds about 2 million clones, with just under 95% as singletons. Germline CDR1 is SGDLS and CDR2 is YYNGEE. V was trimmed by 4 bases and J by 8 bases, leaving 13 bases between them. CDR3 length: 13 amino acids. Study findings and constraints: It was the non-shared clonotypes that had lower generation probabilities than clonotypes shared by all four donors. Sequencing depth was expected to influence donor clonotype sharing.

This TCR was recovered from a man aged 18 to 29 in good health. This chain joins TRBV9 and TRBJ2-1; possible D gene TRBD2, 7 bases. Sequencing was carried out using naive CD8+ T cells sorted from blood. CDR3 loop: CASSPGGGHEQFF. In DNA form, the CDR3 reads TGTGCCAGCAGCCCCGGCGGGGGCCATGAGCAGTTCTTC. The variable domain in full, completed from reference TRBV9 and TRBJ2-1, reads DSGVTQTPKHLITATGQRVTLRCSPRSGDLSVYWYQQSLDQGLQFLIQYYNGEERAKGNILERFSAQQFPDLHSELNLSSLELGDSALYFCASSPGGGHEQFFGPGTRLTVL.